This T cell receptor (beta chain) was recorded in a study of cytomegalovirus exposure and HLA in healthy donors. About the research overall: Assignment to the Caucasian-associated ancestry cluster applied to around four fifths of the roughly 420 genotyped donors. Whole-study results and caveats: Most subjects' HLA-A and HLA-B alleles were reportedly predicted from TCR beta sequences. The authors judged a highly shared variant cluster likely a sequencing artifact. The study designated fewer than 200 TCR beta chains cytomegalovirus-associated.

The PCR used 60 Vbeta and 13 Jbeta primers. Produced via immunoSEQ multiplex PCR; TCRdb's table is partial and in-frame only. The sample holds some 80,000 clones; over 65% are singletons and the top ten take about 3.5%. A note on this clone: Its antigen is as yet unknown.

With 7 bases removed from V and 5 bases from J, the gap between germline ends came to 8 bases. The CDR3 runs 11 residues. Germline V gene sequence: CDR1 SNHLY, CDR2 FYNNEI. The V gene is TRBV2, the J gene TRBJ1-1, with D unresolved. Sample: PBMCs. The clonotype was recovered from a middle-aged man in good health and CMV-seronegative. The CDR3 sequence: CASKEVTEAFF. The DNA for the CDR3 is TGTGCCAGCAAGGAGGTAACTGAAGCTTTCTTT.